This TCR beta chain is from a study of cytomegalovirus exposure and HLA in healthy donors. Study-level results: Later findings reportedly placed an Asian-associated ancestry cluster below the approximately 670-donor mean for N-insertions. Cytomegalovirus association was listed for around 180 TCR beta chains. Presence/absence analyses assumed roughly uniform sequencing depth across donors, which may not hold.

A remark on this clone: What it binds is not known.

Vbeta (60) and Jbeta (13) primers were used in the PCR. Clones were sequenced by immunoSEQ multiplex PCR, and TCRdb holds only the in-frame ones, with some missing. The sample lists roughly 100,000 clones, around 75% occurring once. V was clipped by 4 bases and J by 3 bases; unmatched bases: 2. This CDR3 is 15 amino acids long. The V gene's germline CDR1 is SNHLY and CDR2 FYNNEI. The TCR sequence derives from a man in his forties in good health and CMV-seronegative. The chain uses TRBV2 and TRBJ2-3, with TRBD2 matching over 12 bases. Sequenced input: PBMCs. The CDR3 sequence is CASSGLAGVTDTQYF. For the CDR3, the DNA is TGTGCCAGCAGTGGACTAGCGGGGGTTACAGATACGCAGTATTTT.